This T cell receptor beta chain came from a study of Ad26.COV2.S vaccination and SARS-CoV-2 variants. The CDR3 has 14 amino acids. Germline V gene lookup returns CDR1 PRHDT and CDR2 FYEKMQ (reference sequence). Trimming took 3 bases from V and 0 from J, leaving 6 bases between them. Indicated treatment: around 19 received Ad26.COV2.S at low or high dose, single or two shots; about five received placebo; per-sample allocation not given. Samples were taken on day 63 after the first vaccine or placebo injection. Sequencing used immunoSEQ multiplex PCR; TCRdb keeps in-frame clones, though not all of them. The sample yields approximately 420,000 clones, around 89% seen once.

The gene calls are TRBV13 and TRBJ2-4, with D unresolved. The sample in question was peripheral blood, obtained in a trial of Ad26.COV2.S vaccine versus placebo. The receptor was isolated from a person aged 18-65 years who received the Ad26.COV2.S COVID-19 vaccine or a placebo. CDR3 loop: CASSLSLAKNIQYF. In DNA, the CDR3 is TGTGCCAGCAGCTTGTCCTTAGCCAAAAACATTCAGTACTTC.